The 14 T cell receptor beta chains below were found in one sample sequenced in a study of early T cells in non-severe SARS-CoV-2 infection. One entry per CDR3 protein, called by TCRdb with MiXCR from the 5' RACE reads. Of more than 55,000 distinct CDR3 sequences listed, approximately 12% are singletons. Sequenced: whole blood. These receptors all stem from an adult who was a healthcare worker with PCR-confirmed SARS-CoV-2 infection or an uninfected control (not recorded which).

In this sample, this clonotype turned up a few times. V is TRBV14 and J is TRBJ2-3; no firm D call. CDR1 and CDR2 (germline): SGHDN, FVKESK. Trimming cost V 2 bases and J 4 bases, with 10 bases left between them. The CDR3 loop spans 14 amino acids. CDR3 amino acids: CASSQRIEADTQYF. The CDR3 region has the DNA TGTGCCAGCAGCCAACGAATTGAGGCAGATACGCAGTATTTT.

This clonotype has a count of ten or more. This chain uses TRBV7-2 with TRBJ1-1, with D unresolved. This CDR3 contains 14 residues. CDR1 and CDR2 from the germline V gene are SGHTA and FQGNSA. Trimming took 3 bases from V and 5 from J, leaving 13 bases between them. The CDR3: CASSFVPHGTEAFF. The CDR3 DNA is TGTGCCAGCAGCTTTGTCCCCCATGGGACTGAAGCTTTCTTT.

The gene calls are TRBV30 and TRBJ2-7; D gene ambiguous. Germline V lookup: CDR1 GTSNPN, CDR2 SVGIG (reference sequence). The CDR3 totals 12 residues. Trimming took 1 base from V and 8 from J, leaving 12 bases between them. The CDR3 loop is CAWSELTYQQYF. CDR3 nucleotides: TGTGCCTGGAGTGAGCTGACATACCAGCAGTACTTC.

Many counts were recorded for this clonotype. The V and J genes are TRBV3-1 and TRBJ2-1; 13 bases map to TRBD2. The germline V gene has CDR1 LGHDT and CDR2 YNNKEL (reference sequence). J gave up 7 bases and V 0 bases, and 6 bases lay outside the gene matches. The CDR3 runs to 17 residues. CDR3 coding DNA: TGTGCCAGCAGCCAAGATCTCGGGACTAGCGGGAAAAATGAGCAGTTCTTC. Translating it yields CASSQDLGTSGKNEQFF.

This clonotype was seen more than once but under ten times. The rearrangement links TRBV20-1 to TRBJ2-1; TRBD2 matches at 11 bases. Germline CDR1 is DFQATT and CDR2 is SNEGSKA (reference sequence). The trim removed 6 bases at V and 0 bases at J, leaving 10 bases unmatched. The CDR3 runs to 17 residues. The CDR3 spells CSATIRLAGTSYNEQFF. In DNA form, the CDR3 reads TGCAGTGCAACCATCCGACTAGCGGGGACCTCCTACAATGAGCAGTTCTTC.

This clonotype was seen many times. The rearrangement joins TRBV20-1 to TRBJ2-6; 8 positions agree with TRBD1. Per germline, CDR1 DFQATT and CDR2 SNEGSKA (reference sequence). The CDR3 spans 17 residues. The V segment lost 0 bases and the J segment 0 bases; nucleotides outside the gene matches: 4. The CDR3 loop is CSARDRTGYSGANVLTF. For the CDR3, the DNA is TGCAGTGCTAGAGATCGGACAGGGTACTCTGGGGCCAACGTCCTGACTTTC.

This clonotype has more than one count but fewer than ten. The V and J genes are TRBV11-2 and TRBJ2-2; D is perhaps TRBD1 or TRBD2 (5 bases each). CDR1 is SGHAT, CDR2 FQNNGV, per germline. This CDR3 has 19 amino acids. V was clipped by 1 base and J by 4 bases, with 22 bases between them. This chain's CDR3 is CASSLVPGRKAGLTGELFF. Here the CDR3 DNA reads TGTGCCAGCAGCTTAGTACCAGGGAGAAAAGCTGGACTCACCGGGGAGCTGTTTTTT.

This clonotype has a count of ten or more. The rearrangement joins TRBV20-1 to TRBJ2-3; D tentatively reads TRBD1 or TRBD2 (5 bases each). This CDR3 region has 15 residues. Germline V gene lookup returns CDR1 DFQATT and CDR2 SNEGSKA (reference sequence). V gave up 5 bases and J gave up 1 base, with 16 bases separating them. The CDR3 reads CSAPRPGPRTDTQYF. In DNA form, the CDR3 reads TGCAGTGCTCCCAGACCGGGACCACGCACAGATACGCAGTATTTT.

The table lists this clonotype with many counts. The genes are TRBV7-2 and TRBJ2-5, with D tentatively TRBD2 (6 bases). CDR1 and CDR2 from the germline V gene are SGHTA and FQGNSA. Trimming stripped 4 bases from V and 4 bases from J, with 19 bases between. The CDR3 consists of 16 residues. This chain's CDR3 is CASSSTGRGVGETQYF. The CDR3, as DNA: TGTGCCAGCAGCTCAACCGGGAGAGGGGTGGGAGAGACCCAGTACTTC.

This clonotype occurred a few times. The V call is TRBV5-5, the J call TRBJ2-7, with D unclear. This CDR3 is built from 24 residues. Germline CDR1 SGHKS, CDR2 YYEKEE (reference sequence). The V and J ends lost 2 bases and 1 base respectively, with 40 bases between them. CDR3 DNA sequence: TGTGCCAGCAGCTTCAGGCGCGTTACCTGGTCTTCTGCAGGAACCAATATGGGTTCCTACGAGCAGTACTTC. Protein: CASSFRRVTWSSAGTNMGSYEQYF.

This clonotype has ten or more counts. The chain recombines TRBV7-9 with TRBJ2-7; TRBD1 might be the D (5 bases). Trimming left V 1 base short and J 7 bases short, with 11 bases between. Germline V gene data show CDR1 as SEHNR and CDR2 as FQNEAQ (reference sequence). The CDR3 covers 13 residues. CDR3 DNA: TGTGCCAGCAGCTTAGGATCTCCAGGGGAGCAGTACTTC. It translates to CASSLGSPGEQYF.

This clonotype was seen a handful of times. The rearrangement uses TRBV6-2 or TRBV6-3 and TRBJ2-7, with a tentative D call TRBD1 (7 bases). This CDR3 comprises 15 residues. In germline, CDR1 is MNHEY, CDR2 SVGEGT. V lost 2 bases and J lost 3, with 14 bases in between. DNA for the CDR3: TGTGCCAGCAGTTACACCGGGGGACAGCACTACGAGCAGTACTTC. Residues: CASSYTGGQHYEQYF.

This clonotype was seen more than once but under ten times. This sequence joins TRBV2 and TRBJ2-5; TRBD2 agrees at 7 bases. The germline V gene has CDR1 SNHLY and CDR2 FYNNEI. The V and J ends lost 6 bases and 5 bases, in that order; junction bases with no gene match: 9. The length of the CDR3 is 14 residues. The CDR3 region has the DNA TGTGCCAGCAGGACCCGGACTAGTCGGGAGACCCAGTACTTC. Encoded protein: CASRTRTSRETQYF.

At least ten counts were recorded for this clonotype. V gene TRBV5-6 combines with J gene TRBJ2-7; the D gene is possibly TRBD1 (7 bases). There are 15 residues in the CDR3. CDR1 is SGHDT, CDR2 YYEEEE, per germline. V was shortened by 0 bases and J by 0 bases, with 10 bases between the two germline ends. CDR3 sequence: CASSLGQGGSYEQYF. DNA of the CDR3: TGTGCCAGCAGCTTGGGGCAGGGGGGCTCCTACGAGCAGTACTTC.